The 16 T cell receptor beta chains in this list originate from one sample, sequenced in a study of Tregs in tolerant kidney transplant recipients. The data were produced by immunoSEQ multiplex PCR, yet TCRdb's version contains in-frame clones alone and is incomplete. The repertoire holds roughly 66,000 clones, with just under 95% as singletons. Sequencing was performed on CD8+ T cells from blood, taken before the transplant. The origin of the receptors is a human donor who received a combined kidney and bone marrow transplant.

The genes are TRBV19 and TRBJ1-4, with 9 positions matching TRBD1. CDR1 LNHDA and CDR2 SQIVND come from the germline V gene (reference sequence). V gave up 4 bases and J gave up 7 bases; unmatched junction bases: 7. CDR3 length: 15 amino acids. The CDR3, as DNA: TGTGCCAGTAGTACTGTACAGGGGGCGGGTGAAAAACTGTTTTTT. Protein: CASSTVQGAGEKLFF.

The chain joins TRBV27 to TRBJ1-5, with 8 bases aligning to TRBD1. V shed 5 bases, J shed 2 bases, and the junction held 5 bases outside the gene matches. CDR3 length: 15 residues. Germline V CDR1 and CDR2: MNHEY, SMNVEV (reference sequence). CDR3 coding DNA: TGTGCCAGCAGTATACAGGGGGGGGGCAATCAGCCCCAGCATTTT. The encoded protein is CASSIQGGGNQPQHF.

This clone has a single count. The chain employs TRBV5-6 and TRBJ2-3; D remains ambiguous. This CDR3 has 15 residues. Trimming shortened V by 1 base and J by 2 bases, and 11 bases separated the two germline ends. Germline-derived CDR1 and CDR2 are SGHDT and YYEEEE. DNA for the CDR3: TGTGCCAGCAGCTTGCGGCAGACAATCACAGATACGCAGTATTTT. Protein product: CASSLRQTITDTQYF.

The rearrangement joins TRBV7-8 to TRBJ1-1, with D possibly being TRBD1 (5 bases). The CDR3 consists of 15 residues. Germline V CDR1 and CDR2: SGHVS, FQNEAQ. V lost 3 bases to trimming and J lost 2 bases, with 13 bases between them. The CDR3 DNA reads as TGTGCCAGCAGCTTCGGGAGGGGTAGTAACACTGAAGCTTTCTTT. This codes for CASSFGRGSNTEAFF.

The chain joins TRBV6-5 to TRBJ1-5; 7 bases agree with TRBD1. The junction had 5 bases not matched to a gene; V was cut back by 5 bases and J by 1 base. Germline CDR1 reads MNHEY; CDR2 reads SVGAGI. The CDR3 sequence is 15 residues long. In DNA, the CDR3 is TGTGCCAGCAGTCCCGAGACAGGGAGCAATCAGCCCCAGCATTTT. Protein product: CASSPETGSNQPQHF.

This sequence joins TRBV2 and TRBJ2-5; 7 bases match TRBD2. CDR1 and CDR2 from the germline V gene are SNHLY and FYNNEI. Trimming removed 3 bases from V and 5 bases from J; junction bases left unmatched: 12. This CDR3 region has 16 residues. The CDR3 coding sequence is TGTGCCAGCAGTGATACCGTAGGCGGGAGTTCTGAGACCCAGTACTTC. Translated: CASSDTVGGSSETQYF.

The J gene is TRBJ1-3, the V gene TRBV4-3, with D perhaps matching TRBD1 (5 bases). Germline V gene sequence: CDR1 LGHNA, CDR2 YSLEER. The CDR3 totals 17 residues. V lost 2 bases to trimming and J lost 8 bases, with 22 bases between them. The CDR3 here is CASSQTPGGGDLDTIYF. The CDR3 DNA follows: TGCGCCAGCAGCCAAACCCCGGGGGGGGGAGATTTAGACACCATATATTTT.

This chain joins TRBV6-4 and TRBJ2-2, with 11 bases lining up with TRBD2. From germline, CDR1 is MRHNA and CDR2 SNTAGT. V lost 6 bases and J lost 6; bases outside the gene matches: 3. The CDR3 consists of 14 residues. The CDR3 is CASSILAGAGELFF. CDR3 nucleotides: TGTGCCAGCAGCATACTAGCGGGGGCCGGGGAGCTGTTTTTT.

The chain employs TRBV10-3 and TRBJ2-7; D possibly corresponds to TRBD1 (6 bases). The germline CDR1 and CDR2 sequences are ENHRY and SYGVKD. Trimming pared 2 bases from V and 7 bases from J, leaving 12 bases between. This CDR3 has 13 residues. The CDR3 DNA is TGTGCCATCAGTGAGCGCCCAGGGGAAGAGCAGTACTTC. Translation: CAISERPGEEQYF.

The V and J genes are TRBV29-1 and TRBJ2-1; TRBD2 matches 8 bases. V shed 6 bases, J shed 3 bases, and the junction held 13 bases outside the gene matches. CDR3 length equals 16 residues. Germline V gene sequence: CDR1 SQVTM, CDR2 ANQGSEA. The CDR3 DNA sequence: TGCAGCGTCGGACCATCCGGGACTAGTTACTACAATGAGCAGTTCTTC. It codes for CSVGPSGTSYYNEQFF.

The rearrangement joins TRBV9 to TRBJ1-1; 7 bases map to TRBD1. The CDR3 loop spans 17 amino acids. Germline V gene lookup returns CDR1 SGDLS and CDR2 YYNGEE. Losses at the gene ends were 4 bases for V and 0 bases for J; bases not matched to a gene: 12. This CDR3 is CASSSGTAITMNTEAFF. The CDR3, as DNA: TGTGCCAGCAGCTCTGGGACAGCCATTACCATGAACACTGAAGCTTTCTTT.

CDR3 sequence (DNA): TGTGCCAGCAGTATTGGACAGGGTTTTAATCAGCCCCAGCATTTT. It yields the protein CASSIGQGFNQPQHF. V gene TRBV27 combines with J gene TRBJ1-5, with 8 bases fitting TRBD1. The V gene's germline CDR1 is MNHEY and CDR2 SMNVEV (reference sequence). The V gene end was trimmed by 5 bases and the J gene end by 4 bases; junction bases not matched to a gene: 7. The CDR3 is 15 residues long.

V gene TRBV15 combines with J gene TRBJ2-2; TRBD2 matches at 7 bases. Germline assignment: CDR1 LNHNV and CDR2 YYDKDF (reference sequence). This CDR3 comprises 13 residues. V lost 8 bases, J lost 6 bases, and 6 bases stayed unmatched. The CDR3, as DNA: TGTGCCACCGCGCGGGGAGGGTCCGGGGAGCTGTTTTTT. Translated: CATARGGSGELFF.

The rearrangement links TRBV18 to TRBJ1-3; D is unresolved. Germline CDR1 KGHSH, CDR2 LQKENI. The V gene lost 2 bases and the J gene lost 1 base, with 15 bases spanning the gap. This CDR3 contains 17 residues. CDR3 amino acids: CASSPGLGRESGNTIYF. CDR3 in DNA: TGTGCCAGCTCACCAGGGCTCGGTCGTGAGTCTGGAAACACCATATATTTT.

This clone was recorded once. The genes are TRBV4-1 and TRBJ2-2; possible D gene TRBD2, 5 bases. CDR3 length equals 17 residues. The ends were cut back, 0 bases at V and 0 bases at J, with 11 bases in the middle. The germline V gene has CDR1 MGHRA and CDR2 YSYEKL. DNA of the CDR3: TGCGCCAGCAGCCAAGAATTCATCGGGGCGAACACCGGGGAGCTGTTTTTT. It encodes CASSQEFIGANTGELFF.

The chain couples TRBV14 to TRBJ1-2; D might be TRBD1 (6 bases). The CDR3 has 19 amino acids. Per the germline V gene, CDR1 is SGHDN and CDR2 is FVKESK. V was clipped by 0 bases and J by 4 bases, with 24 bases between them. CDR3 protein: CASSQEGDYRDIPCYGYTF. CDR3 coding DNA: TGTGCCAGCAGCCAAGAAGGGGACTACCGGGACATACCTTGCTATGGCTACACCTTC. Full variable domain (outside the CDR3, taken from reference TRBV14 and TRBJ1-2): EAGVTQFPSHSVIEKGQTVTLRCDPISGHDNLYWYRRVMGKEIKFLLHFVKESKQDESGMPNNRFLAERTGGTYSTLKVQPAELEDSGVYFCASSQEGDYRDIPCYGYTFGSGTRLTVV.